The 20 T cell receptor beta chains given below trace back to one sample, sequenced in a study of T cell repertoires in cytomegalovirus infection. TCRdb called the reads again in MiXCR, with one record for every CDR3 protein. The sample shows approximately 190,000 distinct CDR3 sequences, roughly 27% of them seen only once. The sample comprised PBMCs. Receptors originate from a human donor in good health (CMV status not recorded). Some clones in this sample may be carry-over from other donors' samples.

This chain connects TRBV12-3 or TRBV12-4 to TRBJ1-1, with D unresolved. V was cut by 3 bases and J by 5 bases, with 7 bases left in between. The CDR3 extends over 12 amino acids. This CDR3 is CASSLYRTEAFF. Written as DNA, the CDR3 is TGTGCCAGCAGTTTGTATAGGACTGAAGCTTTCTTT.

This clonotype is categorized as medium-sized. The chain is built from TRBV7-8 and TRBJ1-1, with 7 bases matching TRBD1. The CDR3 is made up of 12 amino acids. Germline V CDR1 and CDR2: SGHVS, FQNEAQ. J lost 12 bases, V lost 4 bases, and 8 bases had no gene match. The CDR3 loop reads CASSSRDSYPFF. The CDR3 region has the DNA TGTGCCAGCAGCTCCAGGGACAGCTACCCTTTCTTT. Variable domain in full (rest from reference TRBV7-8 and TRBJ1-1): GAGVSQSPRYKVAKRGQDVALRCDPISGHVSLFWYQQALGQGPEFLTYFQNEAQLDKSGLPSDRFFAERPEGSVSTLKIQRTQQEDSAVYLCASSSRDSYPFFGQGTRLTVV.

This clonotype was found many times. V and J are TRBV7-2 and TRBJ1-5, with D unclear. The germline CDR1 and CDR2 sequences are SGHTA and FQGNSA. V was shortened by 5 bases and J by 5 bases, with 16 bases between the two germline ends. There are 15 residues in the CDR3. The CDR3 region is CASSLAWGWDQPQHF. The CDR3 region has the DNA TGTGCCAGCAGCCTCGCCTGGGGTTGGGATCAGCCCCAGCATTTT. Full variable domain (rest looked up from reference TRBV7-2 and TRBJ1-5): GAGVSQSPSNKVTEKGKDVELRCDPISGHTALYWYRQSLGQGLEFLIYFQGNSAPDKSGLPSDRFSAERTGGSVSTLTIQRTQQEDSAVYLCASSLAWGWDQPQHFGDGTRLSIL.

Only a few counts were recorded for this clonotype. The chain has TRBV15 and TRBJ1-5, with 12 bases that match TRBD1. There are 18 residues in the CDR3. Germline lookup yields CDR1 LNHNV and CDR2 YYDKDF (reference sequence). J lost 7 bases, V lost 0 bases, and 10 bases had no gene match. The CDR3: CATSRELGTGGFGQPQHF. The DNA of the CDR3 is TGTGCCACCAGCAGAGAATTGGGGACAGGGGGCTTTGGACAGCCCCAGCATTTT.

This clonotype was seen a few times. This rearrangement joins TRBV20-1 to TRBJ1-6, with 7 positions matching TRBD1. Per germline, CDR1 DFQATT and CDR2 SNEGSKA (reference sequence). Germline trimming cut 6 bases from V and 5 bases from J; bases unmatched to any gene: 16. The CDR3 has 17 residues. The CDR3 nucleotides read TGCAGTGCCAAGAGCAGACAGGGAGCAACGGATAATTCACCCCTCCACTTT. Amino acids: CSAKSRQGATDNSPLHF.

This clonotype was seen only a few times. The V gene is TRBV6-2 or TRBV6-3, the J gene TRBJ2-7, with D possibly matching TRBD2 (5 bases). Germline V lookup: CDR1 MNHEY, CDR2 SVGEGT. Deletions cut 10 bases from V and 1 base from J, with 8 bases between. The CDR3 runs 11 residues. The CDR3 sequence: CATERSYEQYF. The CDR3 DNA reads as TGTGCCACGGAGCGGTCCTACGAGCAGTACTTC.

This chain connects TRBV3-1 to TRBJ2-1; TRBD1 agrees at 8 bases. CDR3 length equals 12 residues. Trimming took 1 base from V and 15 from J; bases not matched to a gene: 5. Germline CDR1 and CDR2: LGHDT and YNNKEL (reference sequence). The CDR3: CASSQGTGIAFF. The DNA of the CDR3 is TGTGCCAGCAGCCAAGGGACAGGGATAGCGTTCTTC.

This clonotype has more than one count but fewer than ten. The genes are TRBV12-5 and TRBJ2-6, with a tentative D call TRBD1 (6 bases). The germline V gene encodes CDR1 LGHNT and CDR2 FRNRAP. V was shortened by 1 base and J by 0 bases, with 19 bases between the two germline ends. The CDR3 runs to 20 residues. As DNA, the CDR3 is TGTGCTAGTGGTTTGGCCCCTAAGGACAGCGCGTCCTCTGGGGCCAACGTCCTGACTTTC. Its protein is CASGLAPKDSASSGANVLTF. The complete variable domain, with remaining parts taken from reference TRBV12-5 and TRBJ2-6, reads DARVTQTPRHKVTEMGQEVTMRCQPILGHNTVFWYRQTMMQGLELLAYFRNRAPLDDSGMPKDRFSAEMPDATLATLKIQPSEPRDSAVYFCASGLAPKDSASSGANVLTFGAGSRLTVL.

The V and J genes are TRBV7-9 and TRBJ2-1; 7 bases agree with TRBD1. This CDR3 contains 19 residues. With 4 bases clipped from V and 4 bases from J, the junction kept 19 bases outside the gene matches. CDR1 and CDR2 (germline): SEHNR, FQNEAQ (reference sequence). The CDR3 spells CASSSRGYRSSRLYNEQFF. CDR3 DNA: TGTGCCAGCAGCTCCAGGGGGTATCGGTCGTCCAGGCTATACAATGAGCAGTTCTTC.

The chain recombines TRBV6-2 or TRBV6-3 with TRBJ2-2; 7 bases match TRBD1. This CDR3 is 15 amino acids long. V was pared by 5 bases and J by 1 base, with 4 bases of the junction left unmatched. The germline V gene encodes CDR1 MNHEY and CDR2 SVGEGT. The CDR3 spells CASSTRDRNTGELFF. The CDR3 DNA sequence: TGTGCCAGCAGTACCCGGGACAGGAACACCGGGGAGCTGTTTTTT.

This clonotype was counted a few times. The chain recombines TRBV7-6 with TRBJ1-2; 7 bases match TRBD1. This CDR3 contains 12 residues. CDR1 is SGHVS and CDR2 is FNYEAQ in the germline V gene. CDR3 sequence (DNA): TGTGGCCCCCGGCGACAGGGATGTGGCTACACCTTC. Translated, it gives CGPRRQGCGYTF.

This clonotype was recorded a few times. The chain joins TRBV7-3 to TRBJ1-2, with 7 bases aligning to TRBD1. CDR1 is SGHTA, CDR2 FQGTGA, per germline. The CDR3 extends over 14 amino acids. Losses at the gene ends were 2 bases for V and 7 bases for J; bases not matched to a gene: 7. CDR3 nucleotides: TGTGCCAGCAGCTTACGAGGGGGCGGGGGTGGCTACACCTTC. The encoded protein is CASSLRGGGGGYTF.

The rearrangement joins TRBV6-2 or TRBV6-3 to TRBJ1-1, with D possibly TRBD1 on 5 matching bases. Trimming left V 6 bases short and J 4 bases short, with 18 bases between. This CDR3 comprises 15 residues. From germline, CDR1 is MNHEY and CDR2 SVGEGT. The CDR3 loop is CASSLGAGRSTEAFF. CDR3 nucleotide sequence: TGTGCCAGCAGCCTTGGTGCAGGGCGGTCCACTGAAGCTTTCTTT.

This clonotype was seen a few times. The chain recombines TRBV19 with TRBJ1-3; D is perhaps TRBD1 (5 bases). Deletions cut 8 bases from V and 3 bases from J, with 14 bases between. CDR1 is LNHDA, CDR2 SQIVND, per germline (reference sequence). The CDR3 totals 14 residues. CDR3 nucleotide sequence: TGTGCCAGTGATGGGGCGCAGTATGGAAACACCATATATTTT. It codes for CASDGAQYGNTIYF.

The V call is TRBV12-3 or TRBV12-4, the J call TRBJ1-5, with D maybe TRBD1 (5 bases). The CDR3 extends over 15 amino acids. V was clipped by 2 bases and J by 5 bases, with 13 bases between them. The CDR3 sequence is CASSLRGQGDQPQHF. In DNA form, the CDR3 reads TGTGCCAGCAGTTTAAGAGGGCAGGGCGATCAGCCCCAGCATTTT.

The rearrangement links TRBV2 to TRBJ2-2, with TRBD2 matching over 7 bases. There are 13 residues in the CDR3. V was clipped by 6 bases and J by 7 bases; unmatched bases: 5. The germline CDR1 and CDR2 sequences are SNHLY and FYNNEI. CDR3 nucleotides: TGTGCCAGCAGCGGACTAGTGGGCGGGGAGCTGTTTTTT. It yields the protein CASSGLVGGELFF. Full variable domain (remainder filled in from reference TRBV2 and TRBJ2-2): EPEVTQTPSHQVTQMGQEVILRCVPISNHLYFYWYRQILGQKVEFLVSFYNNEISEKSEIFDDQFSVERPDGSNFTLKIRSTKLEDSAMYFCASSGLVGGELFFGEGSRLTVL.

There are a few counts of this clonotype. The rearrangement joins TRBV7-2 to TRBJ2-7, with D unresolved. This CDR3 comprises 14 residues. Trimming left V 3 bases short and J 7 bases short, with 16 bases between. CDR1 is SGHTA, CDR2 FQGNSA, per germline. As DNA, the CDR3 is TGTGCCAGCAGCTTCCCAGCCCTGATGGGAGAGCAGTACTTC. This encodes CASSFPALMGEQYF.

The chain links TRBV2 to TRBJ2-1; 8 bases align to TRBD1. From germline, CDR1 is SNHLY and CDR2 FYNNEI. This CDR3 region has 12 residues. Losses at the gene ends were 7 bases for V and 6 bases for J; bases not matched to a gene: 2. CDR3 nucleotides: TGTGCCAGCATCCAGGGGGCCAATGAGCAGTTCTTC. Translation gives CASIQGANEQFF.

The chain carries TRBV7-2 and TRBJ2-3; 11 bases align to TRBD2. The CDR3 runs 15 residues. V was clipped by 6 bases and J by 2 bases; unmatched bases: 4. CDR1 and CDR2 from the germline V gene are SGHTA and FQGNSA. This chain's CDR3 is CASRTSGTLTDTQYF. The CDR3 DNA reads TGTGCCAGCAGGACTAGCGGGACGCTCACAGATACGCAGTATTTT.

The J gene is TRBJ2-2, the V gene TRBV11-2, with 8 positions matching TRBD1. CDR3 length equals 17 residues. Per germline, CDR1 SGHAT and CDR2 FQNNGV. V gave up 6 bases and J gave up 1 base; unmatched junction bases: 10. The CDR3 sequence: CASRSFRDRMNTGELFF. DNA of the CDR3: TGTGCCAGCAGATCCTTCCGGGACAGGATGAACACCGGGGAGCTGTTTTTT. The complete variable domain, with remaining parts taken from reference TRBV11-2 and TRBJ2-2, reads EAGVAQSPRYKIIEKRQSVAFWCNPISGHATLYWYQQILGQGPKLLIQFQNNGVVDDSQLPKDRFSAERLKGVDSTLKIQPAKLEDSAVYLCASRSFRDRMNTGELFFGEGSRLTVL.